The 28 T cell receptor beta chains below all came from one sample that was sequenced in a study of blood T cell repertoires in COVID-19. Repertoires were generated with immunoSEQ multiplex PCR, while TCRdb's copy carries only in-frame clones and drops some. The sample has 80,000 or so clones, approximately 80% seen once. Material for sequencing was peripheral blood. These receptors all come from a woman of 80 years or more with acute or convalescent COVID-19.

This clone was picked up a small number of times. Other DNA sequences in this specimen translate into the identical CDR3. V usage is TRBV18 and J usage is TRBJ2-7; unclear D gene. The CDR3 is 13 amino acids. The germline V gene has CDR1 KGHSH and CDR2 LQKENI. V lost 1 base and J lost 2, with 6 bases in between. The CDR3 reads CASSPRRAYEQYF. The CDR3 nucleotides are TGTGCCAGCTCACCACGTCGGGCCTACGAGCAGTACTTC.

J is TRBJ1-4 and V is TRBV18; D is unclear. Germline CDR1 is KGHSH and CDR2 is LQKENI. The germline V and J ends were trimmed by 4 bases and 4 bases, with 19 bases remaining between them. This CDR3 comprises 17 residues. This CDR3 is CASSLMDPGQVNEKLFF. CDR3 DNA: TGTGCCAGCTCACTAATGGATCCTGGGCAAGTTAATGAAAAACTGTTTTTT.

V gene TRBV18 combines with J gene TRBJ1-1; D perhaps matches TRBD1 (5 bases). From germline, CDR1 is KGHSH and CDR2 LQKENI. The CDR3 consists of 18 residues. The V and J ends lost 3 bases and 0 bases respectively, with 20 bases between them. The CDR3: CASSPRDPGGTLNTEAFF. CDR3 DNA: TGTGCCAGCTCACCTAGGGATCCAGGCGGGACCTTGAACACTGAAGCTTTCTTT.

Only a few counts were recorded for this clone. CDR3 bases: TGTGCCAGCAGCTTAATGACTCGGGGGAGAAACACTGAAGCTTTCTTT. Its translation is CASSLMTRGRNTEAFF. The rearrangement uses TRBV7-2 and TRBJ1-1, with D tentatively TRBD1 (5 bases). The CDR3 runs to 16 residues. Looked up from germline, CDR1 is SGHTA and CDR2 is FQGNSA. Trimming cost V 2 bases and J 2 bases, with 15 bases left between them. Based on the CDR3 plus reference TRBV7-2 and TRBJ1-1, the full variable domain is GAGVSQSPSNKVTEKGKDVELRCDPISGHTALYWYRQSLGQGLEFLIYFQGNSAPDKSGLPSDRFSAERTGGSVSTLTIQRTQQEDSAVYLCASSLMTRGRNTEAFFGQGTRLTVV.

The chain links TRBV14 to TRBJ1-2, with 8 bases matching TRBD1. CDR3 length: 14 residues. Germline CDR1 reads SGHDN; CDR2 reads FVKESK. V shed 4 bases and J 8 bases; nucleotides not matched to a gene: 9. DNA for the CDR3: TGTGCCAGCAGCCCGGGGCAGGGGGCTTGGGGCTACACCTTC. It encodes CASSPGQGAWGYTF.

The CDR3 sequence: CASSAPGPLNTEAFF. As DNA, the CDR3 is TGTGCCAGTAGTGCGCCAGGGCCGTTGAACACTGAAGCTTTCTTT. This chain uses TRBV19 with TRBJ1-1, with D possibly TRBD1 on 5 matching bases. Trimming cost V 5 bases and J 0 bases, with 13 bases left between them. The germline V gene has CDR1 LNHDA and CDR2 SQIVND (reference sequence). This CDR3 has 15 amino acids.

This clone was counted only a few times. This sequence joins TRBV19 and TRBJ1-5; 7 bases match TRBD1. The V segment lost 5 bases and the J segment 5 bases; nucleotides outside the gene matches: 3. The CDR3 loop spans 13 amino acids. Germline V CDR1 and CDR2: LNHDA, SQIVND (reference sequence). As DNA, the CDR3 is TGTGCCAGTAGTCCTACAGGGGATCAGCCCCAGCATTTT. Translated, it gives CASSPTGDQPQHF.

This clone was detected once. The V call is TRBV7-9, the J call TRBJ2-3; 10 nucleotides line up with TRBD1. Per the germline V gene, CDR1 is SEHNR and CDR2 is FQNEAQ (reference sequence). The trim removed 3 bases at V and 5 bases at J, leaving 5 bases unmatched. The CDR3 contains 15 residues. The chain's CDR3 is CASSFRDRGGDTQYF. The CDR3, as DNA: TGTGCCAGCAGCTTCCGGGACAGGGGAGGAGATACGCAGTATTTT.

V usage is TRBV6-5 and J usage is TRBJ2-1, with D possibly being TRBD1 (6 bases). The CDR3 consists of 14 residues. V lost 10 bases, J lost 0 bases, and 13 bases lay in between. CDR1 is MNHEY and CDR2 is SVGAGI in the germline V gene. CDR3 in amino acids: CATRQESSYNEQFF. CDR3 nucleotide sequence: TGTGCCACCAGACAGGAAAGCTCCTACAATGAGCAGTTCTTC.

The chain couples TRBV12-5 to TRBJ1-1; weak D call: TRBD1 (5 bases). Germline CDR1 and CDR2: LGHNT and FRNRAP. The CDR3 contains 13 residues. V gave up 4 bases and J gave up 2 bases, with 8 bases separating them. The CDR3 loop is CASGSTVNTEAFF. The CDR3, as DNA: TGTGCTAGTGGTTCGACAGTTAACACTGAAGCTTTCTTT. Looking up the rest from reference TRBV12-5 and TRBJ1-1 gives the full variable domain: DARVTQTPRHKVTEMGQEVTMRCQPILGHNTVFWYRQTMMQGLELLAYFRNRAPLDDSGMPKDRFSAEMPDATLATLKIQPSEPRDSAVYFCASGSTVNTEAFFGQGTRLTVV.

The chain employs TRBV28 and TRBJ2-7, with D tentatively TRBD2 (7 bases). V was trimmed by 0 bases and J by 6 bases, leaving 24 bases between them. This CDR3 is 18 amino acids long. Germline-derived CDR1 and CDR2 are MDHEN and SYDVKM. CDR3: CASSLWAQGGMRTSEQYF. CDR3 coding DNA: TGTGCCAGCAGTTTATGGGCACAGGGCGGGATGAGGACTAGCGAGCAGTACTTC.

The chain recombines TRBV4-3 with TRBJ1-2; D uncertain. The CDR3 has 16 amino acids. V shed 0 bases and J shed 0 bases, with 11 bases lying between them. Germline V gives CDR1 LGHNA, CDR2 YSLEER. Here the CDR3 DNA reads TGCGCCAGCAGCCAAGATTATAGAGGGACTAACTATGGCTACACCTTC. It specifies CASSQDYRGTNYGYTF.

This clone appeared once. One end of the junction fails to match germline, which may point to a read error. The chain couples TRBV7-7 to TRBJ2-7; weak D call: TRBD1 (6 bases). The CDR3 contains 13 residues. Germline V gene sequence: CDR1 SSHAT, CDR2 FNYEAQ (reference sequence). The CDR3: CASSNGQSYEQYF. The CDR3 DNA sequence: TGTGCTAGCAGCAACGGACAGAGCTACGAGCAGTACTTC.

The chain is built from TRBV6-2 or TRBV6-3 and TRBJ2-7, with TRBD1 matching 9 bases. Germline V gene lookup returns CDR1 MNHEY and CDR2 SVGEGT. The junction had 6 bases not matched to a gene; V was cut back by 4 bases and J by 2 bases. The CDR3 contains 15 residues. The CDR3 DNA follows: TGTGCCAGCAGTTTTTCGACAGGGGGACCCTACGAGCAGTACTTC. This sequence encodes CASSFSTGGPYEQYF.

This sequence joins TRBV4-3 and TRBJ1-2, with a weak D call TRBD1 (5 bases). The germline V and J ends were trimmed by 0 bases and 3 bases, with 11 bases remaining between them. This CDR3 contains 15 residues. Germline V lookup: CDR1 LGHNA, CDR2 YSLEER. This chain's CDR3 is CASSQDWGRDYGYTF. CDR3 bases: TGCGCCAGCAGCCAAGATTGGGGCAGGGACTATGGCTACACCTTC.

V usage is TRBV29-1 and J usage is TRBJ1-4, with D maybe TRBD1 (5 bases). The V gene lost 4 bases and the J gene lost 8 bases, with 17 bases spanning the gap. Germline V gene data show CDR1 as SQVTM and CDR2 as ANQGSEA. The CDR3 is made up of 14 amino acids. The CDR3 loop reads CSVGIRQGREKLFF. The DNA of the CDR3 is TGCAGCGTTGGAATTAGGCAGGGCCGGGAAAAACTGTTTTTT.

The rearrangement uses TRBV18 and TRBJ2-3, with no clear D. Trimming removed 3 bases from V and 2 bases from J, with 3 bases in between. CDR1 KGHSH and CDR2 LQKENI come from the germline V gene. The CDR3 totals 12 residues. In DNA form, the CDR3 reads TGTGCCAGCTCACCCTTCACAGATACGCAGTATTTT. Amino acid sequence: CASSPFTDTQYF.

This chain joins TRBV7-2 and TRBJ1-2; perhaps TRBD1 as D (5 bases). Trimming removed 5 bases from V and 6 bases from J, with 19 bases in between. The CDR3 is 15 residues long. Germline V gene lookup returns CDR1 SGHTA and CDR2 FQGNSA. In DNA, the CDR3 is TGTGCCAGCAGCCCGAGACGTGGGGCAGGTGATGGCTACACCTTC. It encodes CASSPRRGAGDGYTF.

This chain links TRBV5-4 with TRBJ1-1, with D perhaps matching TRBD1 (6 bases). The CDR3 consists of 16 residues. The germline V gene encodes CDR1 SGHNT and CDR2 YYREEE (reference sequence). Trimming left V 3 bases short and J 2 bases short, with 17 bases between. The CDR3 DNA is TGTGCCAGCAGCTACAATCCCAGGGGCGGAAACACTGAAGCTTTCTTT. This gives the protein CASSYNPRGGNTEAFF.

J is TRBJ2-7 and V is TRBV10-1; a possible D gene is TRBD1 (6 bases). Trimming took 2 bases from V and 2 from J, leaving 13 bases between them. The germline V gene has CDR1 WNHNN and CDR2 SYGVQD (reference sequence). The CDR3 is 15 residues long. CDR3 amino acids: CASSEQQGNPYEQYF. The CDR3 DNA sequence: TGCGCCAGCAGTGAGCAACAGGGTAACCCCTACGAGCAGTACTTC.

The rearrangement uses TRBV29-1 and TRBJ2-7; 10 bases align to TRBD2. The CDR3 is 15 residues long. CDR1 SQVTM and CDR2 ANQGSEA come from the germline V gene. With 5 bases clipped from V and 3 bases from J, the junction kept 10 bases outside the gene matches. CDR3 sequence: CSVYQSGGGNYEQYF. For the CDR3, the DNA is TGCAGCGTTTACCAAAGCGGGGGGGGTAACTACGAGCAGTACTTC.

V is TRBV6-5 and J is TRBJ1-2, with 7 bases fitting TRBD1. Germline CDR1 reads MNHEY; CDR2 reads SVGAGI. CDR3 size: 13 residues. Trimming took 5 bases from V and 2 from J; bases not matched to a gene: 2. CDR3 DNA sequence: TGTGCCAGCAGTACAGGGGCGAACTATGGCTACACCTTC. It encodes CASSTGANYGYTF.

The chain recombines TRBV7-2 with TRBJ2-6, with D unresolved. The germline V gene has CDR1 SGHTA and CDR2 FQGNSA. CDR3 size: 15 residues. The V and J ends lost 4 bases and 4 bases respectively, with 11 bases between them. For the CDR3, the DNA is TGTGCCAGCAGCTGGAATTTGGGCGGGGCCAACGTCCTGACTTTC. Protein product: CASSWNLGGANVLTF.

This clone came up once. The CDR3 DNA follows: TGTGCCAGCACCGAGGACAGGGGTTACTATGGCTACACCTTC. Translating gives CASTEDRGYYGYTF. The chain has TRBV6-5 and TRBJ1-2; the match to TRBD1 covers 9 bases. CDR1 is MNHEY and CDR2 is SVGAGI in the germline V gene. Trimming took 7 bases from V and 3 from J; bases not matched to a gene: 6. CDR3 length: 14 residues.

The rearrangement links TRBV2 to TRBJ2-5; 9 bases line up with TRBD1. This CDR3 is 15 amino acids long. Germline V gene sequence: CDR1 SNHLY, CDR2 FYNNEI. Losses at the gene ends were 8 bases for V and 1 base for J; bases not matched to a gene: 8. The DNA for the CDR3 is TGTGCCAGCTCTACAGGGGGACAGGGCCAAGAGACCCAGTACTTC. Protein product: CASSTGGQGQETQYF.

CDR3 coding DNA: TGTGCCAGCAGTGCCCGGACAGGGGTTTTCTCTGGAAACACCATATATTTT. It encodes CASSARTGVFSGNTIYF. This sequence joins TRBV2 and TRBJ1-3; TRBD1 agrees at 9 bases. V dropped 4 bases and J dropped 0; count of bases not matched to a gene: 7. The CDR3 spans 17 residues. The germline CDR1 and CDR2 sequences are SNHLY and FYNNEI.

The chain uses TRBV5-4 and TRBJ1-2; D is uncertain. Deletions cut 2 bases from V and 2 bases from J, with 10 bases between. The CDR3 runs 14 residues. CDR1 is SGHNT and CDR2 is YYREEE in the germline V gene (reference sequence). The CDR3 sequence is CASSFNSGNYGYTF. Written as DNA, the CDR3 is TGTGCCAGCAGCTTCAACAGTGGAAACTATGGCTACACCTTC. The whole variable domain, filled in from reference TRBV5-4 and TRBJ1-2, reads ETGVTQSPTHLIKTRGQQVTLRCSSQSGHNTVSWYQQALGQGPQFIFQYYREEENGRGNFPPRFSGLQFPNYSSELNVNALELDDSALYLCASSFNSGNYGYTFGSGTRLTVV.

J is TRBJ2-1 and V is TRBV6-5; 13 bases match TRBD2. J lost 10 bases, V lost 2 bases, and 8 bases had no gene match. There are 16 residues in the CDR3. Germline values: CDR1 MNHEY, CDR2 SVGAGI. In nucleotides, the CDR3 is TGTGCCAGCAGTTACGCCGGGACTAGCGGGGCTGGAGAGCAGTTCTTC. This gives the protein CASSYAGTSGAGEQFF.